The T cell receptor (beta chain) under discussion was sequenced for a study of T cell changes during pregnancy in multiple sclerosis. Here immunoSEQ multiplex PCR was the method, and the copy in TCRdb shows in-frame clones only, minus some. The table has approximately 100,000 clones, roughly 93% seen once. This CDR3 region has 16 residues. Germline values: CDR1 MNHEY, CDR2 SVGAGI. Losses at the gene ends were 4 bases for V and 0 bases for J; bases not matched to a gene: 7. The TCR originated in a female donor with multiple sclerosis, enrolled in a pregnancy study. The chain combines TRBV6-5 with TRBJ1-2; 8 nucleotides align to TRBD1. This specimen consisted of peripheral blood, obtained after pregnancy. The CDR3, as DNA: TGTGCCAGCAGTTCCGCCCGACAGGGGACTAACTATGGCTACACCTTC. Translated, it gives CASSSARQGTNYGYTF.